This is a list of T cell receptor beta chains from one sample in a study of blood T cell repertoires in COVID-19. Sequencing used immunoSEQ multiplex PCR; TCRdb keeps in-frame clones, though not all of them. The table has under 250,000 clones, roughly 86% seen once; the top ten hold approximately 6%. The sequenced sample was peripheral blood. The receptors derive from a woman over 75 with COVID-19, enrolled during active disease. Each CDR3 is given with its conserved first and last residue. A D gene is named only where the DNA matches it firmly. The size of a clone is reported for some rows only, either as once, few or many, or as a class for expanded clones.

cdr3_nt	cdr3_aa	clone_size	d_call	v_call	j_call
TGTGCCAGTAGTATCAAGGGGAGGCGGGGGATGAATGAGCAGTTCTTC	CASSIKGRRGMNEQFF	NA	TRBD2	TRBV19	TRBJ2-1
TGCGCCAGCAGTGGAGGCGGGGGGTGGAAGACCCAGTACTTC	CASSGGGGWKTQYF	NA	TRBD2	TRBV10-2	TRBJ2-5
TGTGCCAGCACCCTTCCCGCGAACTCTGGAAACACCATATATTTT	CASTLPANSGNTIYF	NA	NA	TRBV28	TRBJ1-3
TGTGCCAGCAGTTACTTGGCAGGTCCCTTACCTACCATATATTTT	CASSYLAGPLPTIYF	NA	NA	TRBV6-6	TRBJ1-3
TGTGCCAGCGACGTGGGTGGGGCTGGGCAAGAGACCCAGTACTTC	CASDVGGAGQETQYF	NA	NA	TRBV2	TRBJ2-5
TGTGCCTGGAGTGGATACGACAGGGGGGGAAACATTCAGTACTTC	CAWSGYDRGGNIQYF	NA	TRBD1	TRBV30	TRBJ2-4
TGTGCCAGCAGTTACGAGGGGGCCCGCTACGAGCAGTACTTC	CASSYEGARYEQYF	NA	TRBD1	TRBV6-2/TRBV6-3	TRBJ2-7
TGTGCCAGCTCACCACTTCAGGGAACTGGAAACACCATATATTTT	CASSPLQGTGNTIYF	NA	NA	TRBV18	TRBJ1-3
TGTGCCAGCAGCCAGCAAAGCGGGGGGCGAGGAGATACGCAGTATTTT	CASSQQSGGRGDTQYF	NA	TRBD2	TRBV3-1/TRBV3-2	TRBJ2-3
TGTGCCAGCAGTTACTCGGGGAGGGCGGATAATTCACCCCTCCACTTT	CASSYSGRADNSPLHF	NA	NA	TRBV6-5	TRBJ1-6
TGTGCCGCCAAGCGGGGCACCGGGACAAACTATGGCTACACCTTC	CAAKRGTGTNYGYTF	NA	NA	TRBV6-5	TRBJ1-2
TGTGCCAGCTCACAGGCAGGCGCCTCGAACACCGGGGAGCTGTTTTTT	CASSQAGASNTGELFF	once	NA	TRBV18	TRBJ2-2
TGTGCCAGCAGCAAGACAGGGGTGGAGGCGATACAAGCTTTCTTT	CASSKTGVEAIQAFF	NA	TRBD1	TRBV7-9	TRBJ1-1
TGTGCCAGCTCACCACCGAGGAGGGGTATAGATACGCAGTATTTT	CASSPPRRGIDTQYF	NA	NA	TRBV18	TRBJ2-3
TGTGCCAGCAGTCGACGCAGCGGATATGGAAACACCATATATTTT	CASSRRSGYGNTIYF	NA	NA	TRBV6-5	TRBJ1-3
TGTGCCAGCAGCCTTCAATCAGCGGAGGGCTACGAGCAGTACTTC	CASSLQSAEGYEQYF	NA	NA	TRBV7-2	TRBJ2-7
TGTGCCACCAGCTTCGACAGGGGGGGAGCTTTCTTT	CATSFDRGGAFF	NA	TRBD1	TRBV15	TRBJ1-1
TGCGCCAGCAGCCGAGGGGGCGACCACACTGAAGCTTTCTTT	CASSRGGDHTEAFF	NA	TRBD1	TRBV5-1	TRBJ1-1
TGTGCTAGTGGCCGGGGACAGGGAAGTACGCAGTATTTT	CASGRGQGSTQYF	NA	TRBD1	TRBV12-5	TRBJ2-3
TGCGCCAGCAGACTCCAAGAAAACTATGGCTACACCTTC	CASRLQENYGYTF	NA	NA	TRBV5-1	TRBJ1-2
TGTGCCAGCAGCCCGGAGTATACCCTCACACCCCTCCACTTT	CASSPEYTLTPLHF	NA	NA	TRBV5-8	TRBJ1-6
TGTGCCAGTAGTAGCGGGACCCACGGCGTCTATGGCTACACCTTC	CASSSGTHGVYGYTF	few	NA	TRBV19	TRBJ1-2
TGTGCCAGCAGCCAAGATTTGAGGAGCGCAAATGAAAAACTGTTTTTT	CASSQDLRSANEKLFF	NA	NA	TRBV3-1/TRBV3-2	TRBJ1-4
TGCGCCAGCAGCTTAACAGGGGTGGGCACTGAAGCTTTCTTT	CASSLTGVGTEAFF	NA	TRBD1	TRBV5-1	TRBJ1-1
TGTGCCAGCATCACCGGTGGGGCTAGGGGCTACACCTTC	CASITGGARGYTF	NA	NA	TRBV6-5	TRBJ1-2
TGTGCCAGCAGCTCGACGGGGTCTGGAAACACCATATATTTT	CASSSTGSGNTIYF	NA	NA	TRBV5-5	TRBJ1-3
TGTGCCAGCAGCTCCCTTTTTAGCTCTGGAAACACCATATATTTT	CASSSLFSSGNTIYF	NA	NA	TRBV11-2	TRBJ1-3
TGTGCCAGCAGTTTCCGGGGATCGGGCTATGGCTACACCTTC	CASSFRGSGYGYTF	NA	NA	TRBV27	TRBJ1-2
TGTGCCAGCAGTTCCAATGTGCGGCAGAGGGTCGGGGAGCTGTTTTTT	CASSSNVRQRVGELFF	NA	NA	TRBV27	TRBJ2-2
TGCAGCGTTGAAATAGAGAACACCGGGGAGCTGTTTTTT	CSVEIENTGELFF	NA	NA	TRBV29-1	TRBJ2-2
TGTGCCAGCAGCCGGACTAGGAATGAGCAGTTCTTC	CASSRTRNEQFF	NA	TRBD2	TRBV4-2	TRBJ2-1
TGTGCCAGCAGCTTACTAGCAGCCCCGGGGGCTGAAGCTTTCTTT	CASSLLAAPGAEAFF	NA	NA	TRBV7-2	TRBJ1-1
TGTGCCTGGACAGGGTGGGGATTGGGCGAGCAGTACTTC	CAWTGWGLGEQYF	NA	NA	TRBV30	TRBJ2-7
TGTGCCAGCTCACCCTCGACAGGAGCTAACTATGGCTACACCTTC	CASSPSTGANYGYTF	few	NA	TRBV18	TRBJ1-2
TGTGCCTGGGCCGGGGTATCTGGAAACACCATATATTTT	CAWAGVSGNTIYF	NA	NA	TRBV30	TRBJ1-3
TGTGCCAGCAGTTCGAATTGGGAGAGGGACACTACTAATCCGAGCCCCTATGGCTACACCTTC	CASSSNWERDTTNPSPYGYTF	NA	NA	TRBV28	TRBJ1-2
TGTGCCAGCAGTCCACCCCGACAGGGGACAGGTGCTTTCTTT	CASSPPRQGTGAFF	NA	TRBD1	TRBV6-6	TRBJ1-1
TGTGCCAGCAGCCCTCCCCCGAGCTCCTACAATGAGCAGTTCTTC	CASSPPPSSYNEQFF	NA	NA	TRBV7-2	TRBJ2-1
TGTGCCAGTAGTATCACTAGCGGGGGGGGCACAGATACGCAGTATTTT	CASSITSGGGTDTQYF	NA	TRBD2	TRBV19	TRBJ2-3
TGCGCCAGCAGCGCCTGGGGGGTGAAGAACACTGAAGCTTTCTTT	CASSAWGVKNTEAFF	NA	NA	TRBV5-1	TRBJ1-1
TGTGCCAGCAGTGGCACTATGACTAGCGGGGGTGGAGATACGCAGTATTTT	CASSGTMTSGGGDTQYF	NA	TRBD2	TRBV6-1	TRBJ2-3
TGTGCCAGCAGCTTTAGCGGGGGCTCCTACAATGAGCAGTTCTTC	CASSFSGGSYNEQFF	few	TRBD2	TRBV11-3	TRBJ2-1
TGTGCCACCAGCAGAGGCGGCAGGGGGCAACAGCCCCAGCATTTT	CATSRGGRGQQPQHF	once	TRBD1	TRBV15	TRBJ1-5
TGTGCCAGCAGTTACGACTTCCGCGGGGACTCCTACGAGCAGTACTTC	CASSYDFRGDSYEQYF	NA	NA	TRBV6-2/TRBV6-3	TRBJ2-7
TGTGCCAGCAGGACCCGACAGGGGGCCAACGGGGAGCTGTTTTTT	CASRTRQGANGELFF	NA	TRBD1	TRBV6-6	TRBJ2-2
TGCAGTGCTAGAGATAACCAGGGGGAGTTCTTC	CSARDNQGEFF	NA	TRBD1	TRBV20-1	TRBJ2-1
TGTGCCAGCAGTGAAGCGGCCCGCGGCTACACCTTC	CASSEAARGYTF	NA	NA	TRBV2	TRBJ1-2
TGTGCCAGCAGCTTGGACAGGGGATTAGATAATTCACCCCTCCACTTT	CASSLDRGLDNSPLHF	NA	TRBD1	TRBV5-6	TRBJ1-6
TGTGCCAGCAGCGCCAACCCGGGACTAGGGAACACCGGGGAGCTGTTTTTT	CASSANPGLGNTGELFF	NA	TRBD2	TRBV11-3	TRBJ2-2
NA	CASSPSGVGVGDGIF	NA	NA	TRBV28	TRBJ1-4
TGTGCCAGCAGCTATCCCCTTGGCGGATTCGGGAGTTGGGACACTGAAGCTTTCTTT	CASSYPLGGFGSWDTEAFF	NA	NA	TRBV11-3	TRBJ1-1
TGTGCCTGGAGTGCGATAGCGGCGTTCCAAGGGGAAAAACTGTTTTTT	CAWSAIAAFQGEKLFF	NA	NA	TRBV30	TRBJ1-4
TGTGCCAGCAGTTATCAGGGGATAGCCAAAAACATTCAGTACTTC	CASSYQGIAKNIQYF	NA	NA	TRBV6-6	TRBJ2-4
TGTGCCAGCAGCACCAGGGATGGGATGCGCTATGGCTACACCTTC	CASSTRDGMRYGYTF	few	NA	TRBV7-2	TRBJ1-2
TGTGCCAGCAGTGTTACTCAAACCAATAATTCACCCCTCCACTTT	CASSVTQTNNSPLHF	NA	NA	TRBV28	TRBJ1-6
TGTGCCAGCAGTCCATACAGGGGATCAGCCCAGCATTTT	CASSPYRGSAQHF	NA	TRBD1	TRBV28	TRBJ1-5
TGCGCCAGCAGTTCTACAAGACAGGGTTCAGGAGAGACCCAGTACTTC	CASSSTRQGSGETQYF	NA	TRBD1	TRBV10-1	TRBJ2-5
TGCGCCAGCAGCTTGGACAACTCCTACGAGCAGTACTTC	CASSLDNSYEQYF	NA	NA	TRBV5-1	TRBJ2-7
TGTGCCAGCAGTGACTCGTCTAGCGGGGGGGCAGATACGCAGTATTTT	CASSDSSSGGADTQYF	NA	TRBD2	TRBV6-4	TRBJ2-3